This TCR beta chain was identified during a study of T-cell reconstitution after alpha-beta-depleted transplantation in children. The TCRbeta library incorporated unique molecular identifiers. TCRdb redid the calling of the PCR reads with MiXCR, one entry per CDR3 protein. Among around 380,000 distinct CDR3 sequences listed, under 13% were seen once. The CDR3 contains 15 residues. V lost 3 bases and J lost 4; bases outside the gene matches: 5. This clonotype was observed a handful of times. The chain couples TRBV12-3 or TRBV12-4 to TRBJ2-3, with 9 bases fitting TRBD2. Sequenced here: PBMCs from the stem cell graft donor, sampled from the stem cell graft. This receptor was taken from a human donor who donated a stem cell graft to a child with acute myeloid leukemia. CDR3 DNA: TGTGCCAGCAGTTTGAGCGGGAGGTTCCCAGATACGCAGTATTTT. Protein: CASSLSGRFPDTQYF.